These T cell receptor beta chains were read from a single sample in a study of T-cell reconstitution after alpha-beta-depleted transplantation in children. TCRdb reprocessed the PCR reads via MiXCR and lists one record per CDR3 protein. The sample yields some 590,000 distinct CDR3 sequences, roughly a tenth seen once. The sequencing used PBMCs from the stem cell graft donor, collected from the stem cell graft. The source is a human donor who donated a stem cell graft to a child with acute myeloid leukemia. Each CDR3 is given with its conserved first and last residue. The D gene is left open where the match is weak. Some rows mark clone size as missing; the rest say once, few, many or name a class of expanded clone.

v_gene	d_gene	j_gene	abundance	len	CDR3nt	CDR3aa
TRBV7-2	TRBD2	TRBJ2-7	many	17	TGTGCCAGCAGCCCCTCGGGTACTAGCGGGAAATCCTACGAGCAGTACTTC	CASSPSGTSGKSYEQYF
TRBV24-1	-	TRBJ2-3	-	15	TGTGCCACCAGTGATCAGGGACTGACCACAGATACGCAGTATTTT	CATSDQGLTTDTQYF
TRBV20-1	-	TRBJ2-1	few	13	TGCAGTGCCGGGTTAGGGTCTGGAGCTGAGCAGTTCTTC	CSAGLGSGAEQFF
TRBV20-1	TRBD1	TRBJ1-6	-	15	TGCAGTGCTAGGGACAGGGGCCTAGATAATTCACCCCTCCACTTT	CSARDRGLDNSPLHF
TRBV6-2/TRBV6-3	-	TRBJ1-5	few	16	TGTGCCAGCAGTTATCCGAACGGGACACCTAATTTAGAACCAGCTTTT	CASSYPNGTPNLEPAF
TRBV12-3/TRBV12-4	-	TRBJ2-7	-	15	TGTGCCAGCAGTCCCCTCGACAGGGGACTAGGGGAGCAGTACTTC	CASSPLDRGLGEQYF
TRBV2	-	TRBJ1-5	many	15	TGTGCCAGCAGGGAAGGGCGGATGAGCAATCAGCCCCAGCATTTT	CASREGRMSNQPQHF
TRBV29-1	TRBD2	TRBJ2-1	many	14	TGCAGCGTTGATATAGCGGGAGTGGGAAATGAGCAGTTCTTC	CSVDIAGVGNEQFF
TRBV11-2	TRBD2	TRBJ2-7	many	18	TGTGCCAGCAGCCCGACACCCTCTAGGCTAGCGGGATCCTACGAGCAGTACTTC	CASSPTPSRLAGSYEQYF
TRBV29-1	-	TRBJ2-3	-	11	TGCAGCGTTGCCCCTGAGGATACGCAGTATTTT	CSVAPEDTQYF
TRBV5-6	-	TRBJ2-5	many	14	TGTGCCAGCAGCTTGCAGGGGCGCGGGGAGACCCAGTACTTC	CASSLQGRGETQYF
TRBV6-5	TRBD1	TRBJ2-5	many	16	TGTGCCAGCAGTTACTCGACAGGGGGTGGGCAAGAGACCCAGTACTTC	CASSYSTGGGQETQYF
TRBV5-1	TRBD2	TRBJ2-5	-	15	TGCGCCAGCAGCCCCGTCACAGGCCAGGGAGCGGGAGTATACTTC	CASSPVTGQGAGVYF
TRBV2	-	TRBJ2-1	few	14	TGTGCCAGCAGTTCCGGGGTAAAATACAATGAGCAGTTCTTC	CASSSGVKYNEQFF
TRBV5-4	-	TRBJ1-2	-	15	TGTGCCAGCCGAGACGGGGGAGCCGGGGGCCTTGGCTACACCTTC	CASRDGGAGGLGYTF
TRBV30	-	TRBJ2-3	-	14	TGTGCCAAAGGGGGGGGCCTTAGCACAGATACGCAGTATTTT	CAKGGGLSTDTQYF
TRBV5-6	-	TRBJ2-7	many	13	TGTGCCAGCAAGGACAGTTCCTACTACGAGCAGTACTTC	CASKDSSYYEQYF
TRBV20-1	TRBD2	TRBJ2-7	few	19	TGCAGTGCTAGAGATGGTAGGGGACTAGCGGGGCGTTTTCCCTACGAGCAGTACTTC	CSARDGRGLAGRFPYEQYF
TRBV12-3/TRBV12-4	-	TRBJ1-2	many	13	TGTGCCAGCAGCCCCGGGACGGCGGACGGCTACACCTTC	CASSPGTADGYTF
TRBV28	-	TRBJ2-7	few	15	TGTGCCAGCAGTTTAAATCCAACGGGCCCCTACGAGCAGTACTTC	CASSLNPTGPYEQYF
TRBV12-3/TRBV12-4	-	TRBJ1-1	few	15	TGTGCCAGCAGCCGTGGACAGCTTTTGAACACTGAAGCTTTCTTT	CASSRGQLLNTEAFF
TRBV9	-	TRBJ2-2	many	15	TGTGCCAGCAGCCTTCCTAGCGCAAGCACCGGGGAGCTGTTTTTT	CASSLPSASTGELFF
TRBV28	TRBD1	TRBJ1-5	-	18	TGTGCCAGCAGCTCTCCGGGACAGGGGCGTTATAGCAATCAGCCCCAGCATTTT	CASSSPGQGRYSNQPQHF
TRBV20-1	TRBD2	TRBJ2-1	many	14	TGCAGTGCGGGGGAGCGGGGGCCCTACAATGAGCAGTTCTTC	CSAGERGPYNEQFF
TRBV12-3/TRBV12-4	-	TRBJ2-3	many	16	TGTGCCAGCAGTTTAACCGGACTGGGAAGCACAGATACGCAGTATTTT	CASSLTGLGSTDTQYF
TRBV7-6	-	TRBJ2-1	-	13	TGTGCCAGCAGCTTAGGGGCTCGGAATGAGCAGTTCTTC	CASSLGARNEQFF
TRBV4-1	-	TRBJ1-1	-	14	TGCGCCAGCAGCCAAAACAACCCGAACACTGAAGCTTTCTTT	CASSQNNPNTEAFF
TRBV5-1	-	TRBJ2-7	few	15	TGCGCCAGCAGCTTGGCCGTGGGCGGATCCTACGAGCAGTACTTC	CASSLAVGGSYEQYF
TRBV28	TRBD1	TRBJ2-1	many	16	TGTGCCAGCACCAGGACAGGGCCTAGCTCCTACAATGAGCAGTTCTTC	CASTRTGPSSYNEQFF
TRBV7-2	-	TRBJ2-3	-	16	TGTGCCAGCAGCTCCCGATCGCTAGGGGGGGGAGATACGCAGTATTTT	CASSSRSLGGGDTQYF
TRBV5-1	-	TRBJ2-1	few	15	TGCGCCAGCACCTCCGACAAGGGCGATAGGTATGAGCAGTTCTTC	CASTSDKGDRYEQFF
TRBV29-1	-	TRBJ2-2	few	14	TGCAGCGTTGGCCCGGGAGTAAACACCGGGGAGCTGTTTTTT	CSVGPGVNTGELFF
TRBV28	-	TRBJ2-3	many	14	TGTGCCAGCAAGGGACCCCTGACTCGGGATACGCAGTATTTT	CASKGPLTRDTQYF
TRBV7-2	-	TRBJ2-5	few	13	TGTGCCAGCAGCGGGGGACCAGGGGAGACCCAGTACTTC	CASSGGPGETQYF
TRBV6-2/TRBV6-3	TRBD1	TRBJ1-2	few	14	TGTGCCAGCAGTTACAGGGGGCTCTCCCGTGGCTACACCTTC	CASSYRGLSRGYTF
TRBV6-5	-	TRBJ2-3	-	19	TGTGCCAGCAGTTACTCGCCTCCCGAGGCAGTCGAGGCCACAGATACGCAGTATTTT	CASSYSPPEAVEATDTQYF
TRBV15	-	TRBJ2-3	few	11	TGTGCCACCCTCGCGACAGATACGCAGTATTTT	CATLATDTQYF